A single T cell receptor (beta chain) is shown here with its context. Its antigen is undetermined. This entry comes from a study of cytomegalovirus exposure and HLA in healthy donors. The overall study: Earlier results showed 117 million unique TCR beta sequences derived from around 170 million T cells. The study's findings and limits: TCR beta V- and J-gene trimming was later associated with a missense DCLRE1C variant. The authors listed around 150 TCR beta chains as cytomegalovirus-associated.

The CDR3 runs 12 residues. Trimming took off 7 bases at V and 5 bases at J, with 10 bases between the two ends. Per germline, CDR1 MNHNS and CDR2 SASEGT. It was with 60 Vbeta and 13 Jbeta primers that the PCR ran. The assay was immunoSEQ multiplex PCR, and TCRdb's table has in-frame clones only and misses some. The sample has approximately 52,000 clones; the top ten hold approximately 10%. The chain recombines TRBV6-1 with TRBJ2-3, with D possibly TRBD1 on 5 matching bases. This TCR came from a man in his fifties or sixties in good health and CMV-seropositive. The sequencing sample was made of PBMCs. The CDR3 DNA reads TGTGCCAGCATAGAAGGGGTAGATACGCAGTATTTT. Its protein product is CASIEGVDTQYF.